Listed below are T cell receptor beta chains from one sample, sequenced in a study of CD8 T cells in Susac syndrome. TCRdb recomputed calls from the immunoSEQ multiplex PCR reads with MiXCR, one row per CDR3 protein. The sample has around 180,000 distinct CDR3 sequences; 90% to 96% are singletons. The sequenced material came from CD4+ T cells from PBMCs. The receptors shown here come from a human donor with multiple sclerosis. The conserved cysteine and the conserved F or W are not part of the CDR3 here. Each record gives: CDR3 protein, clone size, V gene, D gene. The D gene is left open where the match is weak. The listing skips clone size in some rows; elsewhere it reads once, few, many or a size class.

CDR3aa: ATSDSSAGYNEQF
abundance: -
v_gene: TRBV24-1
d_gene: TRBD2

CDR3aa: SAGSAHEQY
abundance: -
v_gene: TRBV20-1
d_gene: -

CDR3aa: ASSESAGPNSPLH
abundance: -
v_gene: TRBV25-1
d_gene: -

CDR3aa: ASSKGAGHDGSPLH
abundance: -
v_gene: TRBV21-1
d_gene: -

CDR3aa: ASSLVWNYGYT
abundance: once
v_gene: TRBV12-3/TRBV12-4
d_gene: -

CDR3aa: ASSFDRANTIY
abundance: -
v_gene: TRBV6-1
d_gene: TRBD1

CDR3aa: ASSLSVNSPLH
abundance: once
v_gene: TRBV7-2
d_gene: -

CDR3aa: ASSIEDTQY
abundance: -
v_gene: TRBV19
d_gene: -

CDR3aa: ASSGGLADSYNEQF
abundance: once
v_gene: TRBV6-6
d_gene: TRBD2

CDR3aa: ASSYRTQETQY
abundance: -
v_gene: TRBV12-3/TRBV12-4
d_gene: -

CDR3aa: ASSYGGGTNEKLF
abundance: -
v_gene: TRBV6-2/TRBV6-3
d_gene: -

CDR3aa: ASSLRTGSTDTQY
abundance: -
v_gene: TRBV7-8
d_gene: TRBD1

CDR3aa: ASSHGAGEQF
abundance: once
v_gene: TRBV11-1
d_gene: -

CDR3aa: SAAGWSDTEAF
abundance: -
v_gene: TRBV20-1
d_gene: -

CDR3aa: ASSPSGQQTDTQY
abundance: -
v_gene: TRBV7-9
d_gene: TRBD1

CDR3aa: ASRSDARGSNQPQH
abundance: -
v_gene: TRBV12-3/TRBV12-4
d_gene: -

CDR3aa: ASSEGRGSYNEQF
abundance: -
v_gene: TRBV6-1
d_gene: -

CDR3aa: ASSPPGKLSDEQF
abundance: -
v_gene: TRBV12-3/TRBV12-4
d_gene: -

CDR3aa: ASRSKGTSLTGELF
abundance: -
v_gene: TRBV25-1
d_gene: TRBD2

CDR3aa: SARPPGQVTYEQY
abundance: -
v_gene: TRBV20-1
d_gene: TRBD1

CDR3aa: AWSPWGQGAIYGYT
abundance: -
v_gene: TRBV30
d_gene: TRBD1

CDR3aa: ASRFYSGGANGETQY
abundance: -
v_gene: TRBV27
d_gene: TRBD2

CDR3aa: ASSTRVLAPGYT
abundance: -
v_gene: TRBV19
d_gene: -

CDR3aa: ACKGPSGGADTQY
abundance: -
v_gene: TRBV30
d_gene: TRBD2

CDR3aa: AWVDRGSLYEQY
abundance: -
v_gene: TRBV30
d_gene: TRBD1

CDR3aa: AHSRQLYEQY
abundance: -
v_gene: TRBV2
d_gene: -

CDR3aa: ASSQEVAGISSYEQY
abundance: -
v_gene: TRBV3-1
d_gene: TRBD2

CDR3aa: SVEGDGYT
abundance: -
v_gene: TRBV29-1
d_gene: -

CDR3aa: TTAQELYNEQF
abundance: once
v_gene: TRBV29-1
d_gene: -

CDR3aa: ASSLDPGVGEAF
abundance: -
v_gene: TRBV5-1
d_gene: -

CDR3aa: SANSDSHPGEQY
abundance: -
v_gene: TRBV20-1
d_gene: -

CDR3aa: ASSAHRGSNNYGYT
abundance: -
v_gene: TRBV9
d_gene: -

CDR3aa: ASSPSGPSRAF
abundance: -
v_gene: TRBV13
d_gene: -

CDR3aa: SVESGGDTQY
abundance: -
v_gene: TRBV29-1
d_gene: -

CDR3aa: ASSTSAQGYEQY
abundance: -
v_gene: TRBV5-1
d_gene: -

CDR3aa: ASSFPRLF
abundance: -
v_gene: TRBV9
d_gene: -

CDR3aa: ASSLEPGFEQF
abundance: -
v_gene: TRBV7-2
d_gene: -

CDR3aa: SARPTGAEAF
abundance: -
v_gene: TRBV20-1
d_gene: TRBD1

CDR3aa: ASNGLAGAHTDTQY
abundance: -
v_gene: TRBV6-2/TRBV6-3
d_gene: TRBD2

CDR3aa: ASSSLRDRPGRPLH
abundance: -
v_gene: TRBV27
d_gene: TRBD1

CDR3aa: ASSVTEFTYEQY
abundance: -
v_gene: TRBV3-1
d_gene: -

CDR3aa: AWTDSGGPGEQF
abundance: -
v_gene: TRBV30
d_gene: -

CDR3aa: ASSQEGLPSGYT
abundance: -
v_gene: TRBV3-1
d_gene: -

CDR3aa: ASSQDGVHNEQF
abundance: -
v_gene: TRBV3-1
d_gene: -

CDR3aa: SAYSLNSYEQY
abundance: once
v_gene: TRBV20-1
d_gene: -